This T cell receptor (beta chain) was identified during a study of human T cells and chemical hapten exposure. Turning to the study itself: During the approximately 23-week study period, patients had diphenylcyclopropenone applied to the scalp every week. Study-level findings and limits: Expanded TCRs showed more large CDR3 clusters than pre-sensitization or healthy control sets. PT1 expanded TCR counts and patch test score correlated positively.

The CDR3 has 13 residues. Germline CDR1 reads SGHRS; CDR2 reads YFSETQ. Time point denoted: patch test 2, 6 weeks after DPC sensitization. Indicated treatment: therapeutic diphenylcyclopropenone sensitization with weekly scalp DPC. This clonotype came up many times. The antigen remains undetermined. The germline gene is not matched at one end of the junction; a read error may be the cause. What the library attached to individual cDNA molecules were unique molecular identifiers. From the RACE reads, TCRdb called clonotypes with MiXCR, one entry per CDR3 protein. The data show more than 75,000 distinct CDR3 sequences, roughly 10% seen once.

The chain uses TRBV5-1 and TRBJ1-1; a possible D gene is TRBD1 (6 bases). The receptor's source is a woman in her thirties with alopecia areata. Some clones in this sample may be carry-over from other donors' samples. The sequencing used whole blood, collected in connection with sensitization to the hapten diphenylcyclopropenone (DPC). DNA for the CDR3: TGTGCCAGCTCCCTGGACAGAGACACTGAAGCTTTCTTT. Protein sequence: CASSLDRDTEAFF.